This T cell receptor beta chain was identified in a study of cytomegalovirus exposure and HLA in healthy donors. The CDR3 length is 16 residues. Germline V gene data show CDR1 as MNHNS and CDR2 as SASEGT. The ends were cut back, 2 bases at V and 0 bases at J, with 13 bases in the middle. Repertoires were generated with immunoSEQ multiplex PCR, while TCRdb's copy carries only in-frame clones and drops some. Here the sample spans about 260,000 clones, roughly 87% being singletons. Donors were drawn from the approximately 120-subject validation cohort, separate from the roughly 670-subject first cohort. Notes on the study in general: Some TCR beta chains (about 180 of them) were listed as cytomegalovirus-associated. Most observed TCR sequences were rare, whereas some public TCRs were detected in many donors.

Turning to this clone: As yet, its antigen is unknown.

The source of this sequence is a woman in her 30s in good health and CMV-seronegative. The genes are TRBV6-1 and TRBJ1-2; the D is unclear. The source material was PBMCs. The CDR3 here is CASSEFSRVPNYGYTF. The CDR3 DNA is TGTGCCAGCAGTGAATTCTCCCGGGTACCTAACTATGGCTACACCTTC.